What follows are 2 T cell receptor beta chains derived from one specimen sequenced in a study of T cells after yellow fever vaccination. A single record per CDR3 protein comes from TCRdb applying MiXCR to the 5' RACE reads. The data hold 300,000 to 400,000 distinct CDR3 sequences, with approximately 8% observed a single time. Sequenced material: PBMCs, taken approximately 40 days after the first yellow fever vaccination. The receptor source for this set is a man between 18 and 29 years old who received the YFV17D yellow fever vaccine.

This clonotype was found a few times. The chain joins TRBV12-3 or TRBV12-4 to TRBJ2-3; 8 nucleotides agree with TRBD2. The CDR3 contains 15 residues. The trim removed 3 bases at V and 5 bases at J, leaving 7 bases unmatched. The CDR3 DNA reads as TGTGCCAGCAGTTTTGGGGGACGGGGGGGAGATACGCAGTATTTT. Translated, it gives CASSFGGRGGDTQYF.

This clonotype occurred a few times. The CDR3, as DNA: TGTGCCAGCAGCTCCATGAGGGAATACTATGGCTACACCTTC. It specifies CASSSMREYYGYTF. The gene calls are TRBV11-2 and TRBJ1-2; D unresolved. The CDR3 totals 14 residues. Trimming left V 4 bases short and J 3 bases short, with 12 bases between. Germline V gene sequence: CDR1 SGHAT, CDR2 FQNNGV.